This T cell receptor (beta chain) is from a study of cytomegalovirus exposure and HLA in healthy donors. V was cut by 2 bases and J by 0 bases, with 8 bases left in between. The CDR3 has 15 amino acids. CDR1 and CDR2 (germline): KGHSH, LQKENI. Vbeta (60) and Jbeta (13) primers were used in the PCR. TCRdb's copy holds only in-frame clones and misses some; the assay was immunoSEQ multiplex PCR. The data show 120,000 or so clones, approximately 66% seen once. Remarks on this clone: The antigen is not known.

General study results and limits: Being productive about 87% or about 30% of the time was typical of most TCR beta V segments in an earlier analysis. Researchers left out some V segments, among them TRBV6-2 and TRBV6-3, as indistinguishable. A reported reduction in N-insertions relative to the 666-donor mean was seen in an Asian-associated ancestry cluster in a later analysis. For TCR beta chains, V- and J-gene trimming was later linked to a missense DCLRE1C variant.

The receptor was derived from a woman in her forties in good health and CMV-seropositive. The chain uses TRBV18 and TRBJ1-3; no firm D call. The sequenced sample consisted of PBMCs. The CDR3 sequence: CASSPVPGSGNTIYF. CDR3 DNA: TGTGCCAGCTCACCAGTGCCAGGCTCTGGAAACACCATATATTTT.